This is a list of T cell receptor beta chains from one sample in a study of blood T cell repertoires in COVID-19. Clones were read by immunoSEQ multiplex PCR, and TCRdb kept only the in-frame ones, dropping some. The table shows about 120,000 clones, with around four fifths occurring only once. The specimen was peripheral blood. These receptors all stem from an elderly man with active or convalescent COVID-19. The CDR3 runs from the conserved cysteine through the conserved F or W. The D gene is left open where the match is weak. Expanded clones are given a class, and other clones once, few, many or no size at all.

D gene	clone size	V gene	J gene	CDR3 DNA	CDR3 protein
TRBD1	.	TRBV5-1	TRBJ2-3	TGCGCCAGCAGCTTGTCCCCGGGACAGGGGCTCACAGATACGCAGTATTTT	CASSLSPGQGLTDTQYF
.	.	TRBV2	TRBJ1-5	TGTGCCAGCAGTGAGGGTGGCCCGGGAAATCAGCCCCAGCATTTT	CASSEGGPGNQPQHF
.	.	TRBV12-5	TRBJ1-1	TGTGCTAGTGGTTTGGGGGGAGGGCGGACTGAAGCTTTCTTT	CASGLGGGRTEAFF
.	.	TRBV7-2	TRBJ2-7	TGTGCCAGCAGCTTCGAAGACAGTAAGGAGCAGTACTTC	CASSFEDSKEQYF
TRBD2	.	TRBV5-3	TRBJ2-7	TGTGCCAGAAGCTTGGATAGCGGGGGAATTGAGGAGCAGTACTTC	CARSLDSGGIEEQYF
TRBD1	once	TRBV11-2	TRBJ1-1	TGTGCCAGCAGCTCCAGACAGGGATACACTGAAGCTTTCTTT	CASSSRQGYTEAFF
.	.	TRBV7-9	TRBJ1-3	TGTGCCAGCAGCTTTTCTCGGGGGGGCGGAAACACCATATATTTT	CASSFSRGGGNTIYF
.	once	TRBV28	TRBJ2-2	TGTGCCAGCACCCCTCCCGCGAACACCGGGGAGCTGTTTTTT	CASTPPANTGELFF
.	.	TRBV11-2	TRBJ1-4	TGTGCCAGCAGCTACTCGGGTGAAAAACTGTTTTTT	CASSYSGEKLFF
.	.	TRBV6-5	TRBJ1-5	TGTGCCAGCAGACCCGGACAGATTAGCAATCAGCCCCAGCATTTT	CASRPGQISNQPQHF
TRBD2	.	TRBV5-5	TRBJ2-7	TGTGCCAGCAGCTTGGTGGGAGGGGAAGTCGAGCAGTACTTC	CASSLVGGEVEQYF
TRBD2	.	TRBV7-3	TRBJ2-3	TGTGCCAGCAGCGAGCGGGGGAGCACAGATACGCAGTATTTT	CASSERGSTDTQYF
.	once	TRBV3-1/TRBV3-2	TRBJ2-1	TGTGCCAGCAGCCCTCAGAACAGGGATGAGCAGTTCTTC	CASSPQNRDEQFF